These 20 T cell receptor beta chains were all obtained from the same sample, sequenced in a study of blood T cells in healthy people across ages. A second 7 to 11 cycle PCR used barcoded and J-beta primers. In TCRdb, the 5' RACE reads were re-called with MiXCR into one record per CDR3 protein. The data hold about 1.4 million distinct CDR3 sequences, with approximately 59% observed a single time. The sample taken for sequencing was blood. Source of these receptors: a man between 18 and 35 years old in good health.

The J gene is TRBJ2-7, the V gene TRBV3-1; D gene ambiguous. The CDR3 extends over 14 amino acids. Trimming took 2 bases from V and 0 from J, leaving 8 bases between them. The germline gives CDR1 LGHDT, CDR2 YNNKEL (reference sequence). The CDR3 DNA follows: TGTGCCAGCAGCCAAACACAAAGCTCCTACGAGCAGTACTTC. It codes for CASSQTQSSYEQYF.

This clonotype was detected only a few times. The V gene is TRBV20-1, the J gene TRBJ2-1; tentatively, D is TRBD2 (6 bases). Per the germline V gene, CDR1 is DFQATT and CDR2 is SNEGSKA (reference sequence). This CDR3 spans 16 amino acids. V was cut by 0 bases and J by 6 bases, with 18 bases left in between. The CDR3 DNA sequence: TGCAGTGCTAGAGATCTCCAGGGACTTGCTTCCAATGAGCAGTTCTTC. This encodes CSARDLQGLASNEQFF.

In nucleotides, the CDR3 is TGTGCCTCCGGGACAGAATGGTTGAGCCCCTACAATGAGCAGTTCTTC. Translating it yields CASGTEWLSPYNEQFF. V and J are TRBV10-3 and TRBJ2-1, with TRBD1 identical over 7 bases. This CDR3 is 16 amino acids long. The germline gives CDR1 ENHRY, CDR2 SYGVKD. The trim removed 11 bases at V and 2 bases at J, leaving 15 bases unmatched.

This clonotype was seen repeatedly, ten times or more. The CDR3 sequence: CASSQDGGGYNEQFF. CDR3 bases: TGTGCCAGCAGCCAAGATGGTGGCGGGTACAATGAGCAGTTCTTC. V is TRBV4-2 and J is TRBJ2-1; D possibly corresponds to TRBD2 (5 bases). Trimming shortened V by 0 bases and J by 4 bases, and 10 bases separated the two germline ends. Per the germline V gene, CDR1 is LGHNA and CDR2 is YNFKEQ. This CDR3 region has 15 residues.

The V call is TRBV12-3 or TRBV12-4, the J call TRBJ1-1; D possibly corresponds to TRBD1 (5 bases). V dropped 3 bases and J dropped 7 bases, with 9 bases sitting between them. The CDR3 is made up of 12 amino acids. The DNA for the CDR3 is TGTGCCAGCAGTTTCGGGACCTTTGAAGCTTTCTTT. Its protein is CASSFGTFEAFF.

V is TRBV20-1 and J is TRBJ2-1, with 9 bases aligning to TRBD2. Germline CDR1 is DFQATT and CDR2 is SNEGSKA (reference sequence). The V gene end was trimmed by 2 bases and the J gene end by 7 bases; junction bases not matched to a gene: 6. CDR3 size: 14 residues. The DNA of the CDR3 is TGCAGTGCTAGATCGAGCGGGGGGACGAATGAGCAGTTCTTC. This sequence encodes CSARSSGGTNEQFF.

CDR3 nucleotides: TGTGCCAGCAGTTACGATAGCGGGGGGCCCTCCTACGAGCAGTACTTC. It translates to CASSYDSGGPSYEQYF. The chain employs TRBV6-2 or TRBV6-3 and TRBJ2-5; TRBD2 matches 10 bases. The assigned J gene may be wrong: the sequence end matches TRBJ2-7 better. The CDR3 consists of 16 residues. Per germline, CDR1 MNHEY and CDR2 SVGEGT.

This clonotype has a single count. The chain has TRBV6-1 and TRBJ2-6, with D perhaps assigned TRBD1 or TRBD2 (5 bases each). Germline lookup yields CDR1 MNHNS and CDR2 SASEGT. This CDR3 is built from 18 residues. Trimming took 2 bases from V and 0 from J, leaving 14 bases between them. As DNA, the CDR3 is TGTGCCAGCAGTGAACCACATGGGACGGGCTCTGGGGCCAACGTCCTGACTTTC. As protein: CASSEPHGTGSGANVLTF.

V is TRBV28 and J is TRBJ1-6; 7 nucleotides align to TRBD1. V was clipped by 4 bases and J by 9 bases; unmatched bases: 9. Per germline, CDR1 MDHEN and CDR2 SYDVKM. The CDR3 is 15 residues long. The DNA of the CDR3 is TGTGCCAGCAGTTGGAGACAGGGAATACGTTCACCCCTCCACTTT. It is translated as CASSWRQGIRSPLHF.

The rearrangement links TRBV11-2 to TRBJ2-1, with 8 bases aligning to TRBD2. CDR3 length: 14 residues. Per germline, CDR1 SGHAT and CDR2 FQNNGV. The trim removed 1 base at V and 10 bases at J, leaving 6 bases unmatched. CDR3 bases: TGTGCCAGCAGCTTAGCGGGAGGGAATTACGAGCAGTTCTTC. Amino acids: CASSLAGGNYEQFF. Looking up the rest from reference TRBV11-2 and TRBJ2-1 gives the full variable domain: EAGVAQSPRYKIIEKRQSVAFWCNPISGHATLYWYQQILGQGPKLLIQFQNNGVVDDSQLPKDRFSAERLKGVDSTLKIQPAKLEDSAVYLCASSLAGGNYEQFFGPGTRLTVL.

The J gene is TRBJ2-1, the V gene TRBV4-1; perhaps TRBD2 as D (7 bases). The CDR3 consists of 15 residues. With 0 bases removed from V and 7 bases from J, the gap between germline ends came to 13 bases. Germline V gives CDR1 MGHRA, CDR2 YSYEKL. DNA of the CDR3: TGCGCCAGCAGCCAAGAACAGGGAGGGGTTAATGAGCAGTTCTTC. Its protein is CASSQEQGGVNEQFF.

The rearrangement links TRBV5-1 to TRBJ1-4, with TRBD1 identical over 7 bases. Germline CDR1 and CDR2: SGHRS and YFSETQ. This CDR3 is built from 15 residues. V was pared by 0 bases and J by 3 bases, with 2 bases of the junction left unmatched. The CDR3 DNA reads TGCGCCAGCAGCTTGGAAGGGACAGCTAATGAAAAACTGTTTTTT. Its translation: CASSLEGTANEKLFF.

The chain recombines TRBV7-9 with TRBJ2-1; TRBD2 is a possible D gene (7 bases). Between the trimmed V and J ends, which lost 4 bases and 8 bases, there was a span of 21 bases. The CDR3 has 16 residues. Germline values: CDR1 SEHNR, CDR2 FQNEAQ (reference sequence). CDR3 loop: CASSYAKGGAIDEQFF. As DNA, the CDR3 is TGTGCCAGCAGCTATGCTAAGGGGGGGGCCATCGATGAGCAGTTCTTC. Full variable domain (remainder filled in from reference TRBV7-9 and TRBJ2-1): DTGVSQNPRHKITKRGQNVTFRCDPISEHNRLYWYRQTLGQGPEFLTYFQNEAQLEKSRLLSDRFSAERPKGSFSTLEIQRTEQGDSAMYLCASSYAKGGAIDEQFFGPGTRLTVL.

This clonotype has a single count. The chain combines TRBV12-3 or TRBV12-4 with TRBJ2-3, with 11 bases that match TRBD2. V shed 6 bases and J 0 bases; nucleotides not matched to a gene: 5. CDR3 length: 16 residues. The CDR3 bases are TGTGCCAGCAGCCAACTAGCGGGAGATAGCACAGATACGCAGTATTTT. Its translation is CASSQLAGDSTDTQYF.

The chain is built from TRBV3-1 and TRBJ1-4, with D uncertain. Trimming removed 1 base at V and 5 bases at J, with 8 bases between. This CDR3 spans 14 amino acids. Germline V lookup: CDR1 LGHDT, CDR2 YNNKEL (reference sequence). The CDR3 loop reads CASSQVPENEKLFF. The DNA for the CDR3 is TGTGCCAGCAGCCAAGTCCCGGAAAATGAAAAACTGTTTTTT.

The chain links TRBV28 to TRBJ2-5, with 9 bases fitting TRBD1. There are 14 residues in the CDR3. Germline CDR1 and CDR2: MDHEN and SYDVKM. With 3 bases clipped from V and 11 bases from J, the junction kept 10 bases outside the gene matches. The DNA of the CDR3 is TGTGCCAGCAGTTTCACACAGGGGGCGGGGGAGCAGTACTTC. This codes for CASSFTQGAGEQYF.

In this sample, this clonotype turned up a few times. The V gene is TRBV7-2, the J gene TRBJ2-5; 8 bases fit TRBD2. Germline loops: CDR1 SGHTA, CDR2 FQGNSA. Trimming cost V 2 bases and J 1 base; bases outside gene matches: 9. The CDR3 has 17 amino acids. DNA for the CDR3: TGTGCCAGCAGCTTAATAACTCTAGCGGGTATCCAAGAGACCCAGTACTTC. Its protein product is CASSLITLAGIQETQYF.

This chain uses TRBV12-3 or TRBV12-4 with TRBJ1-2, with TRBD1 matching over 8 bases. The CDR3 runs to 14 residues. The trim removed 6 bases at V and 3 bases at J, leaving 6 bases unmatched. The CDR3 bases are TGTGCCAGCAGGTTCACGACAGGGGACTATGGCTACACCTTC. Protein: CASRFTTGDYGYTF.

This clonotype turned up a few times. The chain carries TRBV10-3 and TRBJ2-1; TRBD2 might be the D (6 bases). The CDR3 consists of 14 residues. Per germline, CDR1 ENHRY and CDR2 SYGVKD. V was pared by 3 bases and J by 4 bases, with 10 bases between. DNA for the CDR3: TGTGCCATCAGTGACCCCGGGACTTACAATGAGCAGTTCTTC. Translated: CAISDPGTYNEQFF.

There are a few counts of this clonotype. The rearrangement links TRBV5-1 to TRBJ2-7; D is tentatively TRBD1 or TRBD2 (5 bases each). CDR3 length equals 17 residues. The V gene lost 0 bases and the J gene lost 6 bases, with 22 bases spanning the gap. Looked up from germline, CDR1 is SGHRS and CDR2 is YFSETQ. The CDR3 loop is CASSLVGSPGKGSEQYF. The CDR3 DNA reads as TGCGCCAGCAGCTTGGTTGGGTCCCCAGGTAAGGGGAGCGAGCAGTACTTC.